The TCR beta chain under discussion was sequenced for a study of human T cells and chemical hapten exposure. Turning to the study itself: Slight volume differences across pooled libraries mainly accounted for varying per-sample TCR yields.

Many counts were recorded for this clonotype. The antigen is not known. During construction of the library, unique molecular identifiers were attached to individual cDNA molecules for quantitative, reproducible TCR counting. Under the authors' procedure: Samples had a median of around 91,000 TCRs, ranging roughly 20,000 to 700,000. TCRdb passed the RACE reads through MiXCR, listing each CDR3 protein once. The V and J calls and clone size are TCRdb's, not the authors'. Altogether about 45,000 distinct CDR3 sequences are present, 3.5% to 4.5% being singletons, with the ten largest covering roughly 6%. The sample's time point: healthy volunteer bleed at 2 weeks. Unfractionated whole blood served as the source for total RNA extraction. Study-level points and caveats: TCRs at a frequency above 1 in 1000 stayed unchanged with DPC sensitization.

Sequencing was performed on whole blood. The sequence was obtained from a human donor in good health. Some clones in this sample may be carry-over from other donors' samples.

DNA of the CDR3: TGTGCCAGCAGCTTCCTGAACACTGAAGCTTTCTTT. Encoded protein: CASSFLNTEAFF. The chain links TRBV7-9 to TRBJ1-1; D unresolved. The V gene lost 3 bases and the J gene lost 0 bases, with 2 bases spanning the gap. The V gene's germline CDR1 is SEHNR and CDR2 FQNEAQ (reference sequence). The CDR3 extends over 12 amino acids.